The next 10 T cell receptor beta chains were all read from a single sample in a study of control samples from healthy donors and cancer patients. Method: immunoSEQ multiplex PCR; TCRdb's copy keeps in-frame clones and lacks some. The profile covers roughly 98,000 clones, with approximately 93% appearing a single time and more than 7% taken by the ten largest. The sequenced material came from blood. These receptors were collected from a man in his late teens or twenties in good health.

The genes are TRBV6-6 and TRBJ2-3, with TRBD1 as a possible D gene (5 bases). CDR1 MNHNY and CDR2 SVGAGI come from the germline V gene (reference sequence). The CDR3 is made up of 16 amino acids. With 0 bases removed from V and 2 bases from J, the gap between germline ends came to 12 bases. The DNA of the CDR3 is TGTGCCAGCAGTTACTCGACAGTGGGGTTCACAGATACGCAGTATTTT. Amino acid sequence: CASSYSTVGFTDTQYF.

V gene TRBV2 combines with J gene TRBJ1-5; D is undetermined. The germline gives CDR1 SNHLY, CDR2 FYNNEI. V dropped 1 base and J dropped 2 bases, with 6 bases sitting between them. The CDR3 is 14 amino acids. The CDR3 loop reads CASSEGTGNQPQHF. CDR3 bases: TGTGCCAGCAGTGAAGGGACTGGCAATCAGCCCCAGCATTTT. The variable domain in full, with the rest retrieved from reference TRBV2 and TRBJ1-5, is EPEVTQTPSHQVTQMGQEVILRCVPISNHLYFYWYRQILGQKVEFLVSFYNNEISEKSEIFDDQFSVERPDGSNFTLKIRSTKLEDSAMYFCASSEGTGNQPQHFGDGTRLSIL.

The V gene is TRBV6-5, the J gene TRBJ2-4, with a possible D match to TRBD1 (6 bases). CDR1 and CDR2 from the germline V gene are MNHEY and SVGAGI. Between the trimmed V and J ends, which lost 6 bases and 6 bases, there was a span of 18 bases. CDR3 length: 15 residues. CDR3: CASSTYSRRGNIQYF. The CDR3 DNA follows: TGTGCCAGCAGCACCTATAGCCGCAGGGGAAACATTCAGTACTTC.

The chain joins TRBV4-1 to TRBJ1-5; D not certain. V was clipped by 0 bases and J by 3 bases, with 6 bases between them. Per germline, CDR1 MGHRA and CDR2 YSYEKL. This CDR3 spans 14 amino acids. Here the CDR3 DNA reads TGCGCCAGCAGCCAAGACAGATACAATCAGCCCCAGCATTTT. Amino acid sequence: CASSQDRYNQPQHF.

The rearrangement uses TRBV6-5 and TRBJ2-7, with a weak D call TRBD1 (6 bases). Germline V gene lookup returns CDR1 MNHEY and CDR2 SVGAGI. V lost 6 bases and J 5 bases, leaving 17 bases between the germline ends. The CDR3 extends over 14 amino acids. This CDR3 reads CASRAMGAVHEQYF. The CDR3 coding sequence is TGTGCCAGCAGAGCGATGGGGGCGGTCCACGAGCAGTACTTC.

This sequence joins TRBV18 and TRBJ1-3; D gene ambiguous. CDR1 KGHSH and CDR2 LQKENI come from the germline V gene. The CDR3 is 14 amino acids. With 3 bases removed from V and 2 bases from J, the gap between germline ends came to 8 bases. The DNA of the CDR3 is TGTGCCAGCTCACCTTCTTGGGCTGGAAACACCATATATTTT. It translates to CASSPSWAGNTIYF.

The V gene is TRBV5-1, the J gene TRBJ2-6; D may be TRBD1 (6 bases). The germline CDR1 and CDR2 sequences are SGHRS and YFSETQ. Trimming removed 0 bases from V and 2 bases from J, with 6 bases in between. The CDR3 extends over 15 amino acids. The CDR3 bases are TGCGCCAGCAGCTTGGGACAGGCTGGGGCCAACGTCCTGACTTTC. It is translated as CASSLGQAGANVLTF.

This chain links TRBV7-2 with TRBJ2-3; D may be TRBD2 (5 bases). CDR1 and CDR2 from the germline V gene are SGHTA and FQGNSA. The length of the CDR3 is 17 residues. V lost 5 bases and J lost 0, with 18 bases in between. CDR3 region: CASSTYRERISTDTQYF. DNA of the CDR3: TGTGCCAGCAGCACATATAGAGAGCGGATCAGCACAGATACGCAGTATTTT. Drawing the rest from reference TRBV7-2 and TRBJ2-3, the complete variable domain is GAGVSQSPSNKVTEKGKDVELRCDPISGHTALYWYRQSLGQGLEFLIYFQGNSAPDKSGLPSDRFSAERTGGSVSTLTIQRTQQEDSAVYLCASSTYRERISTDTQYFGPGTRLTVL.

The rearrangement joins TRBV6-5 to TRBJ1-1, with D possibly TRBD1 on 6 matching bases. Germline V CDR1 and CDR2: MNHEY, SVGAGI. The CDR3 is 13 residues long. The V and J ends lost 5 bases and 4 bases respectively, with 11 bases between them. The CDR3 reads CASSPTGITEAFF. CDR3 coding DNA: TGTGCCAGCAGTCCAACAGGGATCACTGAAGCTTTCTTT.

This chain connects TRBV28 to TRBJ2-7; 8 nucleotides agree with TRBD2. The length of the CDR3 is 14 residues. Germline assignment: CDR1 MDHEN and CDR2 SYDVKM. The V gene end was trimmed by 7 bases and the J gene end by 3 bases; junction bases not matched to a gene: 8. Written as DNA, the CDR3 is TGTGCCAGCAACGCGGGACTAGGATTCTACGAGCAGTACTTC. This encodes CASNAGLGFYEQYF.